This TCR beta chain was sequenced in a study of control samples from healthy donors and cancer patients. Trimming stripped 1 base from V and 2 bases from J, with 8 bases between. CDR1 is LNHNV, CDR2 YYDKDF, per germline (reference sequence). The CDR3 is 15 residues long. Only in-frame clones appear in the TCRdb table, and some are missing; sequencing was by immunoSEQ multiplex PCR. The table records around 75,000 clones, approximately 92% of them present only once. Sequencing used blood. This receptor was obtained from a woman aged 60-75 years in good health. The chain employs TRBV15 and TRBJ1-4; D not resolved. CDR3 loop: CATSRVWVTNEKLFF. The CDR3 DNA reads TGTGCCACCAGCAGAGTCTGGGTCACTAATGAAAAACTGTTTTTT.